The following is a TCR beta chain sequence with its context. This specimen comes from a study of blood T cell repertoires in COVID-19. In the study overall: The cDNA or gDNA used as material had been derived from T cells, B-cell-depleted T cells, or PBMCs.

With 0 bases clipped from V and 2 bases from J, the junction kept 1 base outside the gene matches. Germline V lookup: CDR1 SGDLS, CDR2 YYNGEE. This CDR3 is 15 amino acids long. Authors' methods: Scientists estimated how many nucleated cells there were by amplifying reference gene primers. Here immunoSEQ multiplex PCR was the method, and the copy in TCRdb shows in-frame clones only, minus some. The V and J calls and clone size are taken from that table; D and trimming were inferred from the DNA. This repertoire shows about 63,000 clones, 79% found once; its top ten account for 32%. V and J are TRBV9 and TRBJ2-7, with 11 bases identical to TRBD2. Source material: peripheral blood. This TCR came from a human donor in a cohort sampled during active COVID-19. CDR3 amino acids: CASSVGLAGTYEQYF. In DNA, the CDR3 is TGTGCCAGCAGCGTAGGACTAGCGGGAACCTACGAGCAGTACTTC.